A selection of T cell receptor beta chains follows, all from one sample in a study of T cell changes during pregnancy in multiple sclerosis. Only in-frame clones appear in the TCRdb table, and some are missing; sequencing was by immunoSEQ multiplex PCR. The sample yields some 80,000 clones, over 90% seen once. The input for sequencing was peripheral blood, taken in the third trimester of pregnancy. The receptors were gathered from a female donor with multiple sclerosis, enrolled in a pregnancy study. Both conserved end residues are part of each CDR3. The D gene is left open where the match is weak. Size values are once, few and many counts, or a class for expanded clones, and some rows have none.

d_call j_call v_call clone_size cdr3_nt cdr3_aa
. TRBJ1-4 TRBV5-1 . TGCGCCAGCAGCCCTGACAGTAGGATTGAAAAACTGTTTTTT CASSPDSRIEKLFF
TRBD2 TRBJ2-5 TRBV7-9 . TGTGCCAGCAGCTTAGGCGCGCGACTAGCGGAGAAGGAGACCCAGTACTTC CASSLGARLAEKETQYF
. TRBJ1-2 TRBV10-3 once TGTGCCATCAGTGTCGGGGAATCCAATGGCTACACCTTC CAISVGESNGYTF
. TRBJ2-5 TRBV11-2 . TGTGCCAGCAGCCCCGCTACCTACCAAGAGACCCAGTACTTC CASSPATYQETQYF
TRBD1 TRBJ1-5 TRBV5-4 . TGTGCCAGCAGCGCGGGACAGGGAAGGGATCAGCCCCAGCATTTT CASSAGQGRDQPQHF
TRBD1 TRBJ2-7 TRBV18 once TGTGCCAGCTCACCGGGACAGGACATCTCCTACGGGCAGTACTTC CASSPGQDISYGQYF
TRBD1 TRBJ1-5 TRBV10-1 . TGCGCCAGCAGTGGGGACAGGGGGGATCAGCCCCAGCATTTT CASSGDRGDQPQHF
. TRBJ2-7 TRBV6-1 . TGTGCCAGCGCAGAAATATACGAGCAGTACTTC CASAEIYEQYF
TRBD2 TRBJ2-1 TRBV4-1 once TGCGCCAGCAGCCAAGATAGACTAGCGGGCGAGAGCTCCTACAATGAGCAGTTCTTC CASSQDRLAGESSYNEQFF
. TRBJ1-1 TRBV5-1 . TGCGCCAGCAGCTTGGCGGGGAACACTGAAGCTTTCTTT CASSLAGNTEAFF
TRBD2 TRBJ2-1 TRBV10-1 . TGCGCCAGCAGTGAAGGTCTAGCGGGGGCCCCAGCGGGGAATGAGCAGTTCTTC CASSEGLAGAPAGNEQFF
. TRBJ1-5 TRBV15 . TGTGCCACCAGCAGAGATGGCAGTCCTAGGCATTTT CATSRDGSPRHF
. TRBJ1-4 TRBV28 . TGTGCCAGCAGCCTTGACAGCCTAACTAATGAAAAACTGTTTTTT CASSLDSLTNEKLFF
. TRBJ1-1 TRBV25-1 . TGTGCCAGCAGTGGATACAGTGAAGCTTTCTTT CASSGYSEAFF
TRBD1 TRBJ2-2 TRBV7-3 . TGTGCCAGCCACCTCGGGGGACAGGGCCACACCGGGGAGCTGTTTTTT CASHLGGQGHTGELFF
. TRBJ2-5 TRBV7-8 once TGTGCCAGCAGCTTAGCGTTTTGGCTAGAAGAGACCCAGTACTTC CASSLAFWLEETQYF
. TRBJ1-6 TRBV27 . TGTGCCAGCAGCCGGGAGAGCACTCTAAGCTCCTATAATTCACCCCTCCACTTT CASSRESTLSSYNSPLHF
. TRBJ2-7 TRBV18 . TGTGCCAGCTCACCACCTAGCGACTCCTACGAGCAGTACTTC CASSPPSDSYEQYF